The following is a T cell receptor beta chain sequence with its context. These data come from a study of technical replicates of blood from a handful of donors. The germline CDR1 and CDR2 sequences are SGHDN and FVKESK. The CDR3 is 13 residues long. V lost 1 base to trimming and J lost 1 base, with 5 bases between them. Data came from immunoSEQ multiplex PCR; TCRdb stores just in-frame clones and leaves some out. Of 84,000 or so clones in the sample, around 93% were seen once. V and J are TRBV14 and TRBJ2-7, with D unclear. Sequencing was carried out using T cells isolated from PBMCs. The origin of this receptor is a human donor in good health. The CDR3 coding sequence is TGTGCCAGCAGCCAAGCACAGTCCTACGAGCAGTACTTC. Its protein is CASSQAQSYEQYF.